This TCR beta chain is drawn from a study of T cell responses to AZD1222 COVID-19 vaccine. Whole-study findings and limits: Donors in the cohort were predominantly white British and more often female, and clonal diversity was possibly underestimated. At baseline, seropositivity was found in only a handful of AZD1222 recipients. Repertoire samples came only from after the peak T cell response. With dominance at 160-218 and 743-854, vaccine-associated CD4 TCRs spanned spike.

Sequenced by immunoSEQ multiplex PCR; TCRdb stores in-frame clones only, minus some. The table has roughly 120,000 clones, 80% to 90% seen once. Between the trimmed V and J ends, which lost 10 bases and 3 bases, there was a span of 23 bases. Germline V gene lookup returns CDR1 KGHDR and CDR2 SFDVKD. This CDR3 region has 16 residues. Comment on this clone: The target antigen is unknown.

The sequence was obtained from an adult in good health. The specimen was peripheral blood, collected on day 0 of MenACWY control vaccination. This chain links TRBV24-1 with TRBJ1-1; possible D gene TRBD1, 5 bases. The chain's CDR3 is CATLRQGLYRYTEAFF. CDR3 coding DNA: TGTGCCACTTTAAGGCAGGGACTATACCGGTACACTGAAGCTTTCTTT.